These 14 T cell receptor beta chains were all obtained from the same sample, sequenced in a study of T-cell reconstitution after alpha-beta-depleted transplantation in children. Researchers prepared the TCRbeta library using unique molecular identifiers, the study reports. TCRdb reprocessed the PCR reads with MiXCR, giving one entry per CDR3 protein. The sample lists 90,000 to 100,000 distinct CDR3 sequences, less than 25% occurring once. The specimen comprised PBMCs, sampled before TCRalphabeta/CD19-depleted stem cell transplant. The receptor set was obtained from a boy under 10 years old with acute lymphoblastic leukemia, due to receive a stem cell transplant.

The chain combines TRBV6-5 with TRBJ2-1, with a weak D call TRBD2 (6 bases). V shed 2 bases and J shed 0 bases, with 11 bases lying between them. Per the germline V gene, CDR1 is MNHEY and CDR2 is SVGAGI. The CDR3 is 16 amino acids. The DNA of the CDR3 is TGTGCCAGCAGTTACAAAGCGGGTGGCTCCTACAATGAGCAGTTCTTC. Amino acid sequence: CASSYKAGGSYNEQFF.

This clonotype was detected only a few times. CDR3 coding DNA: TGTGCCAGCAGTTACCAGGGTCCAGATACGCAGTATTTT. Its protein product is CASSYQGPDTQYF. The V call is TRBV28, the J call TRBJ2-3, with D possibly TRBD1 on 5 matching bases. The CDR3 consists of 13 residues. The V gene's germline CDR1 is MDHEN and CDR2 SYDVKM. Trimming pared 4 bases from V and 4 bases from J, leaving 9 bases between.

This clonotype was counted between two and nine times. The V call is TRBV28, the J call TRBJ1-4; unclear D gene. V lost 3 bases and J 5 bases, leaving 16 bases between the germline ends. Per germline, CDR1 MDHEN and CDR2 SYDVKM. This CDR3 region has 16 residues. CDR3 region: CASSFLTQLGNEKLFF. The CDR3 region has the DNA TGTGCCAGCAGTTTCCTAACCCAACTGGGCAATGAAAAACTGTTTTTT.

This clonotype was observed once. This could be a read error, since a much larger clone is one nucleotide away. The V gene is TRBV29-1, the J gene TRBJ2-7; D might be TRBD1 (6 bases). The CDR3 has 14 amino acids. V was pared by 6 bases and J by 2 bases, with 17 bases between. The germline CDR1 and CDR2 sequences are SQVTM and ANQGSEA. CDR3 residues: CSVDPGTRTYEQYF. The CDR3 nucleotides are TGCAGCGTCGACCCCGGGACACGGACCTACGAGCAGTACTTC.

A few counts support this clonotype. The rearrangement joins TRBV4-3 to TRBJ1-1, with 9 positions matching TRBD1. CDR1 and CDR2 (germline): LGHNA, YSLEER. V lost 4 bases, J lost 10 bases, and 10 bases stayed unmatched. The CDR3 spans 14 residues. Here the CDR3 DNA reads TGCGCCAGCAGCCGGGGGACAGGGACGCGTCCAGCTTTCTTT. Residues: CASSRGTGTRPAFF.

The chain couples TRBV12-3 or TRBV12-4 to TRBJ1-2; D unclear. The CDR3 length is 14 residues. V was cut by 7 bases and J by 1 base, with 13 bases left in between. CDR3 nucleotides: TGTGCCAGCAAGGGAGGCAGATATAACTATGGCTACACCTTC. Its translation is CASKGGRYNYGYTF.

This chain uses TRBV28 with TRBJ2-3, with TRBD2 as a possible D gene (5 bases). Germline assignment: CDR1 MDHEN and CDR2 SYDVKM. The CDR3 is 16 residues long. V was shortened by 2 bases and J by 5 bases, with 17 bases between the two germline ends. The CDR3 protein is CASSLIGGAKEDTQYF. The CDR3 bases are TGTGCCAGCAGTTTAATCGGAGGCGCCAAGGAAGATACGCAGTATTTT.

There are a few counts of this clonotype. V usage is TRBV9 and J usage is TRBJ2-1; D not certain. The V end lost 0 bases, the J end lost 6 bases, and 10 bases lay between the germline ends. The CDR3 is 14 residues long. Germline loops: CDR1 SGDLS, CDR2 YYNGEE. CDR3 coding DNA: TGTGCCAGCAGCGTAGATCCGATGCCCAATGAGCAGTTCTTC. Its translation is CASSVDPMPNEQFF.

The chain recombines TRBV20-1 with TRBJ2-2; D is possibly TRBD2 (5 bases). Trimming removed 6 bases at V and 3 bases at J, with 14 bases between. From germline, CDR1 is DFQATT and CDR2 SNEGSKA (reference sequence). CDR3 length equals 14 residues. The CDR3 loop reads CSAKRIGDTGELFF. The DNA for the CDR3 is TGCAGTGCCAAGCGGATCGGGGACACCGGGGAGCTGTTTTTT.

This clonotype was picked up a small number of times. The gene calls are TRBV5-1 and TRBJ1-1, with a possible D match to TRBD1 (6 bases). CDR1 SGHRS and CDR2 YFSETQ come from the germline V gene. The CDR3 is made up of 14 amino acids. V was shortened by 0 bases and J by 7 bases, with 13 bases between the two germline ends. The CDR3 region has the DNA TGCGCCAGCAGCTTGGTGTCGGGGGCGAATGAAGCTTTCTTT. Protein sequence: CASSLVSGANEAFF.

The chain recombines TRBV5-1 with TRBJ2-5, with D possibly TRBD2 on 7 matching bases. Germline V gene sequence: CDR1 SGHRS, CDR2 YFSETQ. The CDR3 has 15 residues. Trimming pared 0 bases from V and 4 bases from J, leaving 13 bases between. The chain's CDR3 is CASSLEGGKRETQYF. The CDR3 coding sequence is TGCGCCAGCAGCTTGGAGGGGGGGAAACGAGAGACCCAGTACTTC. Looking up the rest from reference TRBV5-1 and TRBJ2-5 gives the full variable domain: KAGVTQTPRYLIKTRGQQVTLSCSPISGHRSVSWYQQTPGQGLQFLFEYFSETQRNKGNFPGRFSGRQFSNSRSEMNVSTLELGDSALYLCASSLEGGKRETQYFGPGTRLLVL.

This clonotype was counted ten times or more. The chain joins TRBV12-3 or TRBV12-4 to TRBJ2-3; D ambiguous. The CDR3 is 14 residues long. Trimming removed 3 bases from V and 2 bases from J, with 9 bases in between. The CDR3 sequence: CASSFGQITDTQYF. Here the CDR3 DNA reads TGTGCCAGCAGTTTTGGGCAGATCACAGATACGCAGTATTTT.

The chain recombines TRBV12-3 or TRBV12-4 with TRBJ2-7, with a tentative D call TRBD2 (5 bases). This CDR3 has 12 amino acids. V was trimmed by 2 bases and J by 5 bases, leaving 7 bases between them. CDR3 sequence reads: CASSLRGNEQYF. The CDR3 coding sequence is TGTGCCAGCAGTTTAAGAGGGAACGAGCAGTACTTC.

The chain is built from TRBV2 and TRBJ2-7; 8 positions agree with TRBD2. The CDR3 is made up of 18 amino acids. Germline loops: CDR1 SNHLY, CDR2 FYNNEI. Trimming removed 3 bases from V and 2 bases from J; junction bases left unmatched: 15. CDR3 DNA: TGTGCCAGCAGTGATCCCTGGCCTTCTGGAGCGGGAGCCTACGAGCAGTACTTC. It codes for CASSDPWPSGAGAYEQYF.